These 30 T cell receptor beta chains were sequenced from one sample in a study of OX40 agonist ivuxolimab in advanced cancers. Clones were read by immunoSEQ multiplex PCR, and TCRdb kept only the in-frame ones, dropping some. Here the sample spans about 98,000 clones, more than 85% being singletons. This specimen consisted of CD4+ or CD8+ T cells sorted from blood, obtained in a trial of the OX40 agonist ivuxolimab. These receptors came from an adult with an advanced solid tumor such as melanoma, head and neck, liver or kidney cancer.

The rearrangement joins TRBV2 to TRBJ2-7, with a tentative D call TRBD1 (6 bases). Trimming cost V 8 bases and J 2 bases, with 13 bases left between them. The CDR3 is 13 residues long. Germline V CDR1 and CDR2: SNHLY, FYNNEI. In DNA form, the CDR3 reads TGTGCCAGCCGCGTGGACAGAACCTACGAGCAGTACTTC. Translating it yields CASRVDRTYEQYF.

There are a few counts of this clone. This chain joins TRBV6-5 and TRBJ1-1, with 7 bases fitting TRBD1. Germline lookup yields CDR1 MNHEY and CDR2 SVGAGI. This CDR3 has 13 amino acids. The V and J ends lost 10 bases and 0 bases, in that order; junction bases with no gene match: 5. The CDR3 here is CAIRGTVNTEAFF. As DNA, the CDR3 is TGTGCCATCAGGGGGACAGTGAACACTGAAGCTTTCTTT.

Written as DNA, the CDR3 is TGTGCCAGCTCACCACCAGGGCAGCGTAACACCGGGGAGCTGTTTTTT. The encoded protein is CASSPPGQRNTGELFF. The genes are TRBV18 and TRBJ2-2; D gene uncertain. Trimming took off 0 bases at V and 2 bases at J, with 10 bases between the two ends. The germline CDR1 and CDR2 sequences are KGHSH and LQKENI. This CDR3 is built from 16 residues.

The chain combines TRBV7-9 with TRBJ1-1; no firm D call. V lost 1 base and J 7 bases, leaving 7 bases between the germline ends. Germline V CDR1 and CDR2: SEHNR, FQNEAQ (reference sequence). The CDR3 length is 12 residues. CDR3 sequence reads: CASSLEGSEAFF. CDR3 bases: TGTGCCAGCAGCTTAGAAGGCAGTGAAGCTTTCTTT.

This chain connects TRBV19 to TRBJ1-5; 10 bases are shared with TRBD1. V trimming: 3 bases; J trimming: 7 bases; junction bases outside the gene matches: 6. In germline, CDR1 is LNHDA, CDR2 SQIVND (reference sequence). The CDR3 covers 15 residues. The CDR3 region has the DNA TGTGCCAGTAGTATCCGACAGGGGGCAAAACAGCCCCAGCATTTT. It codes for CASSIRQGAKQPQHF.

The J gene is TRBJ1-1, the V gene TRBV25-1; D possibly corresponds to TRBD1 (5 bases). The CDR3 is 15 amino acids. Deletions cut 5 bases from V and 3 bases from J, with 16 bases between. Germline V gives CDR1 MGHDK, CDR2 SYGVNS. The CDR3 loop reads CASSKGWGLDTEAFF. CDR3 nucleotide sequence: TGTGCCAGCAGTAAAGGGTGGGGCCTAGACACTGAAGCTTTCTTT. Variable domain in full (rest from reference TRBV25-1 and TRBJ1-1): EADIYQTPRYLVIGTGKKITLECSQTMGHDKMYWYQQDPGMELHLIHYSYGVNSTEKGDLSSESTVSRIRTEHFPLTLESARPSHTSQYLCASSKGWGLDTEAFFGQGTRLTVV.

In nucleotides, the CDR3 is TGTGCCAGCGCGCAAAAACTCGAGACTGAAGCTTTCTTT. This codes for CASAQKLETEAFF. This chain uses TRBV7-2 with TRBJ1-1; unclear D gene. V was cut by 8 bases and J by 5 bases, with 15 bases left in between. The length of the CDR3 is 13 residues. CDR1 and CDR2 (germline): SGHTA, FQGNSA.

V gene TRBV29-1 combines with J gene TRBJ1-4, with a tentative D call TRBD1 (6 bases). V was pared by 4 bases and J by 5 bases, with 11 bases between. Germline CDR1 is SQVTM and CDR2 is ANQGSEA. CDR3 length: 13 amino acids. CDR3 nucleotide sequence: TGCAGCGTTGTGGACAGTTTAAATGAAAAACTGTTTTTT. It is translated as CSVVDSLNEKLFF.

V and J are TRBV11-3 and TRBJ1-1, with unresolved D. Germline CDR1 SGHNT, CDR2 YENEEA. The CDR3 is made up of 13 amino acids. V gave up 4 bases and J gave up 1 base, with 7 bases separating them. The CDR3 coding sequence is TGTGCCAGCAGCTGGAGAGCGAACACTGAAGCTTTCTTT. It is translated as CASSWRANTEAFF.

The chain has TRBV7-9 and TRBJ2-1; 7 bases are a match to TRBD2. This CDR3 is built from 13 residues. CDR1 and CDR2 from the germline V gene are SEHNR and FQNEAQ (reference sequence). V lost 5 bases, J lost 10 bases, and 8 bases stayed unmatched. For the CDR3, the DNA is TGTGCCAGCAGCCGGGATGGGGGAGGGGAGCAGTTCTTC. It yields the protein CASSRDGGGEQFF.

The V and J genes are TRBV19 and TRBJ2-1, with a tentative D call TRBD2 (5 bases). The CDR3 sequence is 15 residues long. CDR1 is LNHDA and CDR2 is SQIVND in the germline V gene (reference sequence). The germline V and J ends were trimmed by 1 base and 0 bases, with 7 bases remaining between them. CDR3 residues: CASSIAGSSYNEQFF. CDR3 coding DNA: TGTGCCAGTAGTATAGCGGGGAGCTCCTACAATGAGCAGTTCTTC.

The chain combines TRBV28 with TRBJ1-5; possibly TRBD1 for D (6 bases). The V end was cut by 5 bases, the J end by 5 bases, with 16 bases between. Germline CDR1 MDHEN, CDR2 SYDVKM. The CDR3 spans 15 residues. CDR3 coding DNA: TGTGCCAGCAGTCCCCCAGGGGAGAGTTATCAGCCCCAGCATTTT. It is translated as CASSPPGESYQPQHF.

This clone was seen a single time. J is TRBJ1-5 and V is TRBV10-3, with D possibly being TRBD1 (5 bases). The CDR3 length is 14 residues. V was pared by 5 bases and J by 3 bases, with 11 bases between. CDR1 ENHRY and CDR2 SYGVKD come from the germline V gene. The CDR3 DNA reads as TGTGCCATCAGTCGGGACGGGATCAATCAGCCCCAGCATTTT. Protein sequence: CAISRDGINQPQHF.

This chain uses TRBV5-8 with TRBJ2-1; D gene uncertain. CDR1 is SGHTS and CDR2 is YDEGEE in the germline V gene. The V end lost 8 bases, the J end lost 4 bases, and 7 bases lay between the germline ends. The CDR3 is 11 residues long. The CDR3 is CASKVYNEQFF. The CDR3 DNA is TGTGCCAGTAAAGTATACAATGAGCAGTTCTTC.

The chain has TRBV7-9 and TRBJ1-1; 7 nucleotides match TRBD1. CDR1 is SEHNR, CDR2 FQNEAQ, per germline (reference sequence). The length of the CDR3 is 14 residues. Trimming cost V 5 bases and J 1 base; bases outside gene matches: 4. CDR3 coding DNA: TGTGCCAGCAGCCTCGGACAGGCGAACACTGAAGCTTTCTTT. This translates into CASSLGQANTEAFF.

The J gene is TRBJ1-1, the V gene TRBV2, with TRBD1 identical over 8 bases. The CDR3 contains 12 residues. V was clipped by 8 bases and J by 1 base; unmatched bases: 0. CDR1 SNHLY and CDR2 FYNNEI come from the germline V gene. The CDR3 nucleotides read TGTGCCAGCGGGACAGGGAACACTGAAGCTTTCTTT. It is translated as CASGTGNTEAFF.

This clone was counted once. The V and J genes are TRBV11-2 and TRBJ2-7; D gene unclear. V lost 3 bases to trimming and J lost 2 bases, with 5 bases between them. CDR1 and CDR2 (germline): SGHAT, FQNNGV. CDR3 length equals 12 residues. This CDR3 is CASSFLPYEQYF. The CDR3 DNA reads TGTGCCAGCAGCTTCCTGCCCTACGAGCAGTACTTC.

This chain links TRBV19 with TRBJ1-1, with 12 bases identical to TRBD1. Unmatched junction bases numbered 4, after V lost 1 base and J lost 4 bases. There are 16 residues in the CDR3. Germline V gene lookup returns CDR1 LNHDA and CDR2 SQIVND (reference sequence). The CDR3 is CASSIAGQGAGTEAFF. CDR3 bases: TGTGCCAGTAGTATAGCGGGACAGGGGGCCGGCACTGAAGCTTTCTTT.

The chain is built from TRBV5-4 and TRBJ1-2, with D perhaps TRBD1 (5 bases). Germline V gene lookup returns CDR1 SGHNT and CDR2 YYREEE (reference sequence). CDR3 length: 16 amino acids. The V end was cut by 4 bases, the J end by 0 bases, with 16 bases between. Here the CDR3 DNA reads TGTGCCAGCAGCCCGTGGGTGGGGGAAGCTAACTATGGCTACACCTTC. It translates to CASSPWVGEANYGYTF.

The chain links TRBV5-6 to TRBJ2-2; D unresolved. Germline CDR1 and CDR2: SGHDT and YYEEEE. Trimming left V 3 bases short and J 4 bases short, with 7 bases between. This CDR3 region has 13 residues. CDR3 residues: CASSSHFTGELFF. The CDR3 DNA reads as TGTGCCAGCAGCTCACACTTCACCGGGGAGCTGTTTTTT.

This clone showed up just once. V and J are TRBV27 and TRBJ2-4; the D is unclear. Trimming pared 2 bases from V and 3 bases from J, leaving 5 bases between. Germline loops: CDR1 MNHEY, CDR2 SMNVEV (reference sequence). The length of the CDR3 is 13 residues. CDR3 DNA: TGTGCCAGCAGTTTAAATGGCAAAAACATTCAGTACTTC. Protein: CASSLNGKNIQYF.

V is TRBV6-5 and J is TRBJ1-2; perhaps TRBD1 as D (5 bases). The germline V gene has CDR1 MNHEY and CDR2 SVGAGI. The CDR3 is 15 residues long. Trimming left V 2 bases short and J 3 bases short, with 13 bases between. The CDR3 protein is CASSYVQGWDYGYTF. The CDR3 region has the DNA TGTGCCAGCAGTTACGTGCAGGGATGGGACTATGGCTACACCTTC.

The chain couples TRBV11-2 to TRBJ2-3, with D maybe TRBD2 (5 bases). This CDR3 comprises 13 residues. Per germline, CDR1 SGHAT and CDR2 FQNNGV. The V end was cut by 6 bases, the J end by 3 bases, with 10 bases between. CDR3 sequence: CASSPLGTDTQYF. CDR3 coding DNA: TGTGCCAGCAGTCCACTAGGAACAGATACGCAGTATTTT.

This chain joins TRBV5-1 and TRBJ2-2, with TRBD2 matching over 12 bases. V gave up 4 bases and J gave up 5 bases; unmatched junction bases: 6. The CDR3 has 16 residues. The germline V gene encodes CDR1 SGHRS and CDR2 YFSETQ. The CDR3 nucleotides read TGCGCCAGCAGCGCGAGACTAGCGGGAGAAACCGGGGAGCTGTTTTTT. Its protein product is CASSARLAGETGELFF.

The rearrangement links TRBV5-4 to TRBJ1-3; no firm D call. Germline CDR1 reads SGHNT; CDR2 reads YYREEE (reference sequence). The ends were cut back, 4 bases at V and 0 bases at J, with 8 bases in the middle. CDR3 length: 14 amino acids. CDR3 DNA: TGTGCCAGCAGCCCTTATCTCTCTGGAAACACCATATATTTT. This translates into CASSPYLSGNTIYF.

CDR3 sequence (DNA): TGTGCCAGCAGCGCGGCCCTAGCGGGAGCAGCAGATACGCAGTATTTT. Its translation: CASSAALAGAADTQYF. The chain has TRBV7-9 and TRBJ2-3, with 10 bases fitting TRBD2. Germline V lookup: CDR1 SEHNR, CDR2 FQNEAQ (reference sequence). The CDR3 runs 16 residues. Trimming took 5 bases from V and 4 from J; bases not matched to a gene: 9.

The rearrangement joins TRBV6-5 to TRBJ1-3; TRBD1 matches at 7 bases. V lost 6 bases to trimming and J lost 2 bases; unmatched junction nucleotides: 7. Germline V gene lookup returns CDR1 MNHEY and CDR2 SVGAGI. The CDR3 totals 15 residues. The CDR3 region has the DNA TGTGCCAGCAGCCGACAGGGCCGACCTGGAAACACCATATATTTT. Residues: CASSRQGRPGNTIYF.

The count of this clone is one. The chain links TRBV28 to TRBJ1-5, with a tentative D call TRBD1 (5 bases). V was pared by 3 bases and J by 1 base, with 7 bases between. Germline lookup yields CDR1 MDHEN and CDR2 SYDVKM. This CDR3 is built from 14 residues. Here the CDR3 DNA reads TGTGCCAGCAGTTTTAAGGGGAGCAATCAGCCCCAGCATTTT. The encoded protein is CASSFKGSNQPQHF.

The genes are TRBV6-4 and TRBJ2-7; D not resolved. The V end was cut by 5 bases, the J end by 4 bases, with 6 bases between. CDR3 length: 11 amino acids. The germline V gene has CDR1 MRHNA and CDR2 SNTAGT. CDR3 in amino acids: CASSFRYEQYV. For the CDR3, the DNA is TGTGCCAGCAGTTTTCGATACGAGCAGTACGTC.

This clone has only one observation. J is TRBJ1-5 and V is TRBV19; possibly TRBD1 for D (6 bases). The CDR3 is 15 amino acids. The ends were cut back, 5 bases at V and 3 bases at J, with 14 bases in the middle. Germline CDR1 is LNHDA and CDR2 is SQIVND (reference sequence). CDR3: CASSSPRQVNQPQHF. The CDR3 nucleotides are TGTGCCAGTAGTTCCCCGAGACAGGTCAATCAGCCCCAGCATTTT. The variable domain in full, with the rest retrieved from reference TRBV19 and TRBJ1-5, is DGGITQSPKYLFRKEGQNVTLSCEQNLNHDAMYWYRQDPGQGLRLIYYSQIVNDFQKGDIAEGYSVSREKKESFPLTVTSAQKNPTAFYLCASSSPRQVNQPQHFGDGTRLSIL.